The rows below give T cell receptor beta chains drawn from one sample of a study of cytotoxic CD8 clonotypes in ibrutinib-treated CLL. The protocol was immunoSEQ multiplex PCR, while the TCRdb copy is restricted to in-frame clones and leaves out a portion. The table includes tens of thousands of clones, about two thirds detected once. The sequencing used PBMCs, collected at disease progression, from a patient treated with ibrutinib. These receptors came from a human donor with chronic lymphocytic leukemia. Each CDR3 is given with its conserved first and last residue. A D gene is named only where the DNA matches it firmly. For some rows the clone size is stated as once, few or many, or as a class when expanded; others skip it.

clone_size	j_call	d_call	v_call	cdr3_aa	cdr3_nt
NA	TRBJ2-7	TRBD1	TRBV19	CASSTVGQAEQYF	TGTGCCAGTAGTACCGTGGGACAGGCCGAGCAGTACTTC
NA	TRBJ2-3	NA	TRBV20-1	CSVQRDTQYF	TGCAGTGTCCAGAGAGATACGCAGTATTTT
NA	TRBJ1-1	NA	TRBV11-2	CASSLAEGRSTEAFF	TGTGCCAGCAGCTTAGCTGAGGGGAGGAGCACTGAAGCTTTCTTT
few	TRBJ2-1	TRBD2	TRBV10-3	CAISESWEGEQFF	TGTGCCATCAGTGAGTCGTGGGAGGGTGAGCAGTTCTTC
NA	TRBJ2-2	NA	TRBV10-3	CAISESAGSGTATGELFF	TGTGCCATCAGTGAATCAGCTGGGAGCGGGACAGCCACCGGGGAGCTGTTTTTT
NA	TRBJ2-1	TRBD1	TRBV4-1	CASSQDTGGSYNEQFF	TGCGCCAGCAGCCAAGATACAGGGGGGTCCTACAATGAGCAGTTCTTC
NA	TRBJ2-1	TRBD2	TRBV7-9	CASSNPPGTSADNEQFF	TGTGCCAGCAGCAATCCCCCCGGGACTAGCGCCGACAATGAGCAGTTCTTC
once	TRBJ1-2	NA	TRBV5-4	CASSPGSHYGYTF	TGTGCCAGCAGCCCCGGTTCCCACTATGGCTACACCTTC
NA	TRBJ1-1	TRBD1	TRBV5-1	CASREGQGPSEAFF	TGCGCCAGCAGAGAGGGACAGGGGCCCTCTGAAGCTTTCTTT
NA	TRBJ2-7	TRBD2	TRBV18	CASSPGGRREQYF	TGTGCCAGCTCACCGGGAGGGAGACGCGAGCAGTACTTC
NA	TRBJ1-2	TRBD1	TRBV18	CASSPGGGNGYTF	TGTGCCAGCTCACCAGGAGGGGGCAATGGCTACACCTTC
NA	TRBJ1-3	NA	TRBV6-5	CASSFSSGNTIYF	TGTGCCAGCAGTTTTTCCTCTGGAAACACCATATATTTT
few	TRBJ1-1	TRBD1	TRBV5-1	CASSIRGGNTEAFF	TGCGCCAGCAGCATCAGGGGGGGCAACACTGAAGCTTTCTTT
NA	TRBJ1-6	TRBD1	TRBV7-6	CASSLADRGLSPLHF	TGTGCCAGCAGCTTAGCGGACAGGGGGCTGTCACCCCTCCACTTT
NA	TRBJ2-1	NA	TRBV7-2	CASSLGSHRVVNEQFF	TGTGCCAGCAGCTTAGGTAGCCACCGTGTGGTCAATGAGCAGTTCTTC
NA	TRBJ1-4	TRBD1	TRBV5-1	CASRDSSGEKLFF	TGCGCCAGCCGGGACAGCTCCGGGGAAAAACTGTTTTTT
NA	TRBJ2-3	NA	TRBV5-5	CASSLYLPPDTQYF	TGTGCCAGCAGCTTGTACCTCCCCCCAGATACGCAGTATTTT
NA	TRBJ1-1	NA	TRBV28	CASSLDGLEAFF	TGTGCCAGCAGTTTAGATGGCCTTGAAGCTTTCTTT
NA	TRBJ1-2	NA	TRBV5-6	CASSLLPGAQGYTF	TGTGCCAGCAGCTTGCTTCCAGGGGCGCAAGGCTACACCTTC
few	TRBJ1-1	NA	TRBV5-4	CASSQGRKNTEAFF	TGTGCCAGCAGTCAGGGACGGAAGAACACTGAAGCTTTCTTT
once	TRBJ2-7	NA	TRBV4-3	CASSQGGDPKGNEQYF	TGCGCCAGCAGCCAAGGGGGGGACCCCAAGGGGAACGAGCAGTACTTC
NA	TRBJ2-5	NA	TRBV27	CASSPIPWETQYF	TGTGCCAGCAGTCCGATTCCTTGGGAGACCCAGTACTTC
NA	TRBJ2-1	NA	TRBV29-1	CSVEGTIENNEQFF	TGCAGCGTAGAGGGGACAATAGAAAACAATGAGCAGTTCTTC
medium-sized	TRBJ1-6	NA	TRBV11-2	CASSLRAGRDSPLHF	TGTGCCAGCAGCTTACGGGCAGGCCGCGATTCACCCCTCCACTTT
NA	TRBJ2-3	NA	TRBV9	CASSVFPGTDTQYF	TGTGCTAGCAGCGTATTTCCAGGCACAGATACGCAGTATTTT
NA	TRBJ1-2	NA	TRBV9	CASSVGGTPNYGYTF	TGTGCCAGCAGCGTAGGAGGAACTCCTAACTATGGCTACACCTTC
once	TRBJ1-2	NA	TRBV5-6	CASSLEYSNYGYTF	TGTGCCAGCAGCTTAGAGTACAGCAACTATGGCTACACCTTC
NA	TRBJ1-1	NA	TRBV5-1	CASSLGPMNTEAFF	TGCGCCAGCAGCTTGGGACCCATGAACACTGAAGCTTTCTTT
NA	TRBJ2-7	NA	TRBV14	CASSLDRARTYEQYF	TGTGCCAGCAGCTTAGATCGAGCTAGAACCTACGAGCAGTACTTC
few	TRBJ1-1	NA	TRBV9	CASSTQGTEAFF	TGTGCCAGCAGCACACAAGGGACTGAAGCTTTCTTT
NA	TRBJ1-5	NA	TRBV11-3	CASRTEPGSNQPQHF	TGTGCCAGCAGGACAGAGCCGGGCAGCAATCAGCCCCAGCATTTT
once	TRBJ2-3	TRBD1	TRBV27	CASSSGGRDTQYF	TGTGCCAGCAGTTCAGGGGGCAGAGATACGCAGTATTTT
few	TRBJ1-2	TRBD1	TRBV19	CASSDRAGYTF	TGTGCCAGTTCGGACAGGGCCGGCTACACCTTC
NA	TRBJ2-7	NA	TRBV7-2	CASSSTGGLSYEQYF	TGTGCCAGCAGCTCCACAGGCGGCCTCTCCTACGAGCAGTACTTC
NA	TRBJ2-7	TRBD2	TRBV7-9	CASSPSGTQHEQYF	TGTGCCAGCAGCCCTAGCGGGACTCAACACGAGCAGTACTTC
NA	TRBJ2-1	NA	TRBV4-1	CASSPLRDSYSYNEQFF	TGCGCCAGCAGCCCACTGCGGGACTCTTATTCCTACAATGAGCAGTTCTTC
NA	TRBJ1-5	NA	TRBV27	CASRSGTHSFNQPQHF	TGTGCCAGCAGATCCGGGACACATAGCTTCAATCAGCCCCAGCATTTT
NA	TRBJ1-4	NA	TRBV9	CASSGTGLPYEKLFF	TGTGCCAGCAGCGGGACGGGACTCCCATATGAAAAACTGTTTTTT
NA	TRBJ2-5	NA	TRBV29-1	CSVGPQMGETQYF	TGCAGCGTTGGGCCTCAGATGGGGGAGACCCAGTACTTC
NA	TRBJ1-1	NA	TRBV7-9	CASSLTGIGAFF	TGTGCCAGCAGCCTAACAGGGATTGGAGCTTTCTTT
NA	TRBJ2-7	NA	TRBV5-1	CASSLAGVPYEQYF	TGCGCCAGCAGCTTGGCCGGGGTGCCCTACGAGCAGTACTTC
many	TRBJ1-4	NA	TRBV5-8	CASSSGDLATNEKLFF	TGTGCCAGCAGTTCGGGCGACCTTGCAACTAATGAAAAACTGTTTTTT
NA	TRBJ1-1	TRBD1	TRBV29-1	CSADRGNTEAFF	TGCAGCGCCGACAGGGGGAACACTGAAGCTTTCTTT
few	TRBJ2-7	NA	TRBV7-9	CASSFRPVGRGYEQYF	TGTGCCAGCAGCTTCAGGCCAGTGGGCAGGGGATACGAGCAGTACTTC
NA	TRBJ1-2	NA	TRBV11-2	CASSLGRVVGYTF	TGTGCCAGCAGCTTGGGCAGGGTGGTCGGCTACACCTTC
NA	TRBJ2-3	TRBD2	TRBV4-2	CASSQDSTGGQTDTQYF	TGTGCCAGCAGCCAAGATTCGACGGGGGGGCAGACAGATACGCAGTATTTT
NA	TRBJ1-1	TRBD1	TRBV27	CASSRTGAEAFF	TGTGCCAGCAGTCGGACAGGGGCTGAAGCTTTCTTT
NA	TRBJ2-7	NA	TRBV11-2	CASSLVGSAYEQYF	TGTGCCAGCAGCTTAGTTGGTAGCGCATACGAGCAGTACTTC
NA	TRBJ2-7	TRBD2	TRBV7-8	CASSSWLLAGGRNEQYF	TGTGCCAGCAGCTCGTGGCTACTAGCGGGGGGCCGCAACGAGCAGTACTTC
NA	TRBJ2-7	NA	TRBV5-8	CASSPGPVTYEQYF	TGTGCCAGCAGCCCCGGACCCGTGACCTACGAGCAGTACTTC